This entry concerns a single T cell receptor beta chain. With a J-beta primer mix and a sample-barcoded 5' primer, a second PCR ran 7 to 11 cycles. A tag from a template-switch adaptor with 12 random nucleotides marked each cDNA molecule. A single record per CDR3 protein comes from TCRdb applying MiXCR to the 5' RACE reads. In the table there are over 950,000 distinct CDR3 sequences, under 40% of which are singletons. This sample was taken from a study of blood T cells in healthy people across ages. This TCR was recovered from a man between 18 and 35 years old in good health. Sample: blood.

CDR3 region: CASSQQGPEAFF. The CDR3 nucleotides are TGTGCCAGCAGTCAACAGGGGCCTGAAGCTTTCTTT. The gene calls are TRBV28 and TRBJ1-1; 7 bases match TRBD1. The CDR3 runs to 12 residues. Losses at the gene ends were 5 bases for V and 6 bases for J; bases not matched to a gene: 3. Germline V lookup: CDR1 MDHEN, CDR2 SYDVKM.